These 4 T cell receptor beta chains came from one sample sequenced in a study of cytotoxic CD8 clonotypes in ibrutinib-treated CLL. Method: immunoSEQ multiplex PCR; TCRdb's copy keeps in-frame clones and lacks some. Here the sample spans about 200,000 clones, approximately 68% being singletons. The starting material was PBMCs, obtained after 24 months of ibrutinib treatment. These receptors originate from a human donor with chronic lymphocytic leukemia.

V usage is TRBV27 and J usage is TRBJ2-3; D is undetermined. CDR1 is MNHEY, CDR2 SMNVEV, per germline (reference sequence). Trimming removed 0 bases from V and 0 bases from J, with 16 bases in between. The CDR3 runs to 18 residues. CDR3: CASSLSIPLPTSTDTQYF. CDR3 DNA sequence: TGTGCCAGCAGTTTATCGATCCCCCTACCTACTAGCACAGATACGCAGTATTTT.

The rearrangement links TRBV30 to TRBJ2-1, with TRBD1 as a possible D gene (6 bases). With 2 bases removed from V and 4 bases from J, the gap between germline ends came to 15 bases. Germline loops: CDR1 GTSNPN, CDR2 SVGIG (reference sequence). There are 15 residues in the CDR3. The DNA for the CDR3 is TGTGCCTGGAGTTCTATTCAGGACAGTTACAATGAGCAGTTCTTC. This translates into CAWSSIQDSYNEQFF.

The chain is built from TRBV5-4 and TRBJ1-5; D not resolved. CDR3 length: 12 residues. Germline CDR1 and CDR2: SGHNT and YYREEE (reference sequence). V lost 0 bases and J 3 bases, leaving 1 base between the germline ends. The CDR3 sequence: CASSLDNQPQHF. The CDR3 DNA reads as TGTGCCAGCAGCTTGGACAATCAGCCCCAGCATTTT.

The chain recombines TRBV5-6 with TRBJ2-3, with a tentative D call TRBD2 (6 bases). The CDR3 consists of 15 residues. Germline lookup yields CDR1 SGHDT and CDR2 YYEEEE. The V gene lost 0 bases and the J gene lost 7 bases, with 15 bases spanning the gap. The chain's CDR3 is CASSLGPQEGYTQYF. The CDR3 coding sequence is TGTGCCAGCAGCTTGGGCCCGCAGGAGGGGTATACGCAGTATTTT.